A single sample is the source of the 21 T cell receptor beta chains below, sequenced in a study of T cell responses to AZD1222 COVID-19 vaccine. Produced via immunoSEQ multiplex PCR; TCRdb's table is partial and in-frame only. This sample has around 130,000 clones, with about 90% found just once. The sample consisted of peripheral blood, taken 28 days after the second dose of the MenACWY control vaccine. Receptors originate from an adult who received the MenACWY meningococcal vaccine as a control.

V gene TRBV7-2 combines with J gene TRBJ2-7; TRBD2 agrees at 7 bases. With 6 bases clipped from V and 12 bases from J, the junction kept 14 bases outside the gene matches. Per germline, CDR1 SGHTA and CDR2 FQGNSA. The CDR3 length is 13 residues. The CDR3 DNA follows: TGTGCCAGCAGTTACGTGGCTAGCGGCTTAGCGTACTTC. Its translation is CASSYVASGLAYF.

The chain combines TRBV2 with TRBJ1-1, with D hard to call. Between the trimmed V and J ends, which lost 7 bases and 3 bases, there was a span of 9 bases. This CDR3 contains 12 residues. Germline-derived CDR1 and CDR2 are SNHLY and FYNNEI. CDR3 amino acids: CASTLQDTEAFF. CDR3 nucleotides: TGTGCCAGCACCCTTCAGGACACTGAAGCTTTCTTT.

The chain couples TRBV7-2 to TRBJ1-5; no clear D. The V gene lost 8 bases and the J gene lost 1 base, with 6 bases spanning the gap. The V gene's germline CDR1 is SGHTA and CDR2 FQGNSA. The CDR3 consists of 12 residues. The CDR3 DNA sequence: TGTGCCAGCGGTGGGAGCAATCAGCCCCAGCATTTT. Encoded protein: CASGGSNQPQHF.

The chain links TRBV3-1 (or the pseudogene TRBV3-2) to TRBJ2-7; D may match TRBD1 or TRBD2 (6 bases each). The V gene's germline CDR1 is LGHDT and CDR2 YNNKEL (reference sequence). The CDR3 runs 15 residues. V lost 1 base to trimming and J lost 3 bases, with 13 bases between them. The CDR3 nucleotides are TGTGCCAGCAGCCAAGTGGGGGGCAGGGTCTACGAGCAGTACTTC. Translation gives CASSQVGGRVYEQYF.

The CDR3 region is CALGQGGVNEQYF. The CDR3 nucleotides read TGTGCCTTAGGACAGGGGGGAGTGAACGAGCAGTACTTC. V gene TRBV28 combines with J gene TRBJ2-7; TRBD1 matches at 10 bases. Unmatched junction bases numbered 9, after V lost 11 bases and J lost 5 bases. The CDR3 sequence is 13 residues long. Looked up from germline, CDR1 is MDHEN and CDR2 is SYDVKM.

This chain connects TRBV5-1 to TRBJ2-5; possible D gene TRBD1, 6 bases. Trimming took 5 bases from V and 0 from J, leaving 11 bases between them. Germline V lookup: CDR1 SGHRS, CDR2 YFSETQ. This CDR3 is 14 amino acids long. The CDR3 loop is CASRYGTNQETQYF. The CDR3 nucleotides read TGCGCCAGCAGATACGGGACAAACCAAGAGACCCAGTACTTC. Full variable domain (remainder filled in from reference TRBV5-1 and TRBJ2-5): KAGVTQTPRYLIKTRGQQVTLSCSPISGHRSVSWYQQTPGQGLQFLFEYFSETQRNKGNFPGRFSGRQFSNSRSEMNVSTLELGDSALYLCASRYGTNQETQYFGPGTRLLVL.

The CDR3 DNA follows: TGTGCCATCAGTGAGTCGATGGCAGTTTTGGTGAACACTGAAGCTTTCTTT. This translates into CAISESMAVLVNTEAFF. The chain uses TRBV10-3 and TRBJ1-1; the D is unclear. The CDR3 contains 17 residues. V shed 0 bases and J shed 0 bases, with 14 bases lying between them. From germline, CDR1 is ENHRY and CDR2 SYGVKD.

This clone is a singleton in its sample. J is TRBJ2-7 and V is TRBV14; D uncertain. The CDR3 consists of 13 residues. The germline V gene encodes CDR1 SGHDN and CDR2 FVKESK. The V gene lost 0 bases and the J gene lost 6 bases, with 9 bases spanning the gap. The CDR3 protein is CASSQDSRREQYF. The CDR3 nucleotides read TGTGCCAGCAGCCAAGATAGTCGGCGCGAGCAGTACTTC.

The V gene is TRBV5-1, the J gene TRBJ2-3; 8 bases line up with TRBD1. Per germline, CDR1 SGHRS and CDR2 YFSETQ. CDR3 length: 14 amino acids. V trimming: 5 bases; J trimming: 4 bases; junction bases outside the gene matches: 6. CDR3 loop: CASRRTGNADTQYF. The CDR3 bases are TGCGCCAGCAGGAGGACAGGGAACGCAGATACGCAGTATTTT.

The rearrangement links TRBV5-1 to TRBJ1-1; 11 bases map to TRBD1. This CDR3 spans 15 amino acids. V shed 4 bases, J shed 5 bases, and the junction held 7 bases outside the gene matches. Germline V gene lookup returns CDR1 SGHRS and CDR2 YFSETQ. Here the CDR3 reads CASSPGQGAWTEAFF. The CDR3, as DNA: TGCGCCAGCAGCCCAGGACAGGGGGCATGGACTGAAGCTTTCTTT.

The rearrangement joins TRBV7-2 to TRBJ2-1; D is uncertain. Trimming took off 3 bases at V and 7 bases at J, with 10 bases between the two ends. The CDR3 is made up of 13 amino acids. CDR1 is SGHTA and CDR2 is FQGNSA in the germline V gene. The CDR3 reads CASSLPVSNEQFF. For the CDR3, the DNA is TGTGCCAGCAGCTTGCCAGTATCAAATGAGCAGTTCTTC.

The chain combines TRBV5-1 with TRBJ2-3; TRBD1 matches 9 bases. The V gene end was trimmed by 2 bases and the J gene end by 1 base; junction bases not matched to a gene: 2. The CDR3 is 15 amino acids. Germline V gene data show CDR1 as SGHRS and CDR2 as YFSETQ. The CDR3 region is CASSLRTGGTDTQYF. In DNA, the CDR3 is TGCGCCAGCAGCTTAAGGACAGGGGGCACAGATACGCAGTATTTT.

This chain uses TRBV7-2 with TRBJ1-6; maybe TRBD1 (5 bases). Trimming took off 4 bases at V and 9 bases at J, with 16 bases between the two ends. CDR3 size: 15 residues. Germline V gene sequence: CDR1 SGHTA, CDR2 FQGNSA. DNA for the CDR3: TGTGCCAGCAGCTCCATAATGGGGGGAAGTTCACCCCTCCACTTT. This sequence encodes CASSSIMGGSSPLHF.

This clone was picked up a small number of times. The rearrangement links TRBV2 to TRBJ1-5, with D unclear. The CDR3 totals 14 residues. V was trimmed by 5 bases and J by 5 bases, leaving 13 bases between them. Germline V lookup: CDR1 SNHLY, CDR2 FYNNEI. The CDR3 DNA reads TGTGCCAGCAGTCTCACTACGGTCGATCAGCCCCAGCATTTT. Its protein product is CASSLTTVDQPQHF.

This sequence joins TRBV9 and TRBJ2-3; perhaps TRBD2 as D (6 bases). The CDR3 covers 16 residues. V was shortened by 0 bases and J by 1 base, with 12 bases between the two germline ends. Germline V lookup: CDR1 SGDLS, CDR2 YYNGEE. CDR3 bases: TGTGCCAGCAGCGTAGCTCCGGGAGTTGGCACAGATACGCAGTATTTT. This translates into CASSVAPGVGTDTQYF.

This clone showed up just once. The V and J genes are TRBV27 and TRBJ2-1, with D perhaps matching TRBD1 (6 bases). V lost 2 bases to trimming and J lost 2 bases, with 13 bases between them. The length of the CDR3 is 16 residues. The germline V gene encodes CDR1 MNHEY and CDR2 SMNVEV (reference sequence). CDR3 bases: TGTGCCAGCAGTTTAGCGTCAGGGGATACCTACAATGAGCAGTTCTTC. Its translation is CASSLASGDTYNEQFF.

The chain uses TRBV27 and TRBJ2-7, with no clear D. This CDR3 is built from 14 residues. Germline V gene lookup returns CDR1 MNHEY and CDR2 SMNVEV (reference sequence). Between the trimmed V and J ends, which lost 5 bases and 5 bases, there was a span of 16 bases. The DNA of the CDR3 is TGTGCCAGCAGTCTTTTTGCACCGGTCCACGAGCAGTACTTC. Residues: CASSLFAPVHEQYF.

The chain employs TRBV3-1 (or the pseudogene TRBV3-2) and TRBJ1-2; 7 nucleotides line up with TRBD1. The junction had 16 bases not matched to a gene; V was cut back by 3 bases and J by 12 bases. Germline CDR1 reads LGHDT; CDR2 reads YNNKEL (reference sequence). CDR3 size: 15 residues. CDR3: CASSQESRDTGADTF. CDR3 coding DNA: TGTGCCAGCAGCCAGGAATCCCGGGACACAGGGGCGGACACCTTC.

The V and J genes are TRBV3-1 (or the pseudogene TRBV3-2) and TRBJ2-7, with 9 bases that match TRBD1. J lost 4 bases, V lost 3 bases, and 4 bases had no gene match. The germline V gene encodes CDR1 LGHDT and CDR2 YNNKEL (reference sequence). The CDR3 extends over 14 amino acids. The CDR3 nucleotides are TGTGCCAGCAGCCACACAGGGGGCGGTTACGAGCAGTACTTC. The encoded protein is CASSHTGGGYEQYF.

J is TRBJ1-5 and V is TRBV27; perhaps TRBD1 as D (5 bases). Deletions cut 3 bases from V and 11 bases from J, with 20 bases between. Germline V gene sequence: CDR1 MNHEY, CDR2 SMNVEV (reference sequence). This CDR3 contains 15 residues. The CDR3 is CASSFTTAGVSAQHF. The CDR3 nucleotides are TGTGCCAGCAGTTTCACGACAGCTGGCGTCTCGGCCCAGCATTTT.

The chain employs TRBV2 and TRBJ1-4; D gene unclear. This CDR3 region has 16 residues. In germline, CDR1 is SNHLY, CDR2 FYNNEI. The V end lost 5 bases, the J end lost 5 bases, and 18 bases lay between the germline ends. CDR3 DNA sequence: TGTGCCAGCAGTCCGCCAGTAGGGAGTCTGAATGAAAAACTGTTTTTT. Translation gives CASSPPVGSLNEKLFF.